This entry features one T cell receptor beta chain sequence. The antigen remains undetermined. Aged 18 to 65, the patients had hyperthyroidism that was newly diagnosed and had lasted under 2 months. The PBMCs had their origin in more than 9.5 ml of fresh peripheral blood. The CDR3 extends over 13 amino acids. Germline trimming cut 1 base from V and 3 bases from J; bases unmatched to any gene: 2. Germline-derived CDR1 and CDR2 are GTSNPN and SVGIG (reference sequence). The investigators amplified TCR beta CDR3 regions from RNA transcripts. The HTBI primer set drove a first-round RT-PCR of the TCR CDR3. MiXCR, run by TCRdb on the multiplex PCR reads, gives a single entry per CDR3 protein. The table lists roughly 300,000 distinct CDR3 sequences, around 25% of them singletons. The data were obtained in a study of T cells in Graves' hyperthyroidism and ophthalmopathy. General observations from the study: Ophthalmopathy was model-predicted a median roughly 6.2 months pre-onset. Most thyroid clonotypes expanded above 0.001 appeared in blood too.

The sequence derives from a middle-aged man with Graves' hyperthyroidism that later progressed to Graves' ophthalmopathy. V usage is TRBV30 and J usage is TRBJ1-2; 7 positions match TRBD1. Sequencing input: blood. CDR3 coding DNA: TGTGCCTGGAGTGCAGGGGGAGACTATGGCTACACCTTC. Protein sequence: CAWSAGGDYGYTF.